The 23 T cell receptor beta chains in this list originate from one sample, sequenced in a study of cytomegalovirus exposure and HLA in healthy donors. Use of 60 Vbeta and 13 Jbeta primers characterized the PCR. Some clones are missing from TCRdb's copy, which holds only in-frame ones; the method was immunoSEQ multiplex PCR. This table holds 110,000 or so clones, about three quarters found once. Sequencing input: PBMCs. These receptors were obtained from a female donor in good health and CMV-seronegative.

The V and J genes are TRBV5-5 and TRBJ2-7, with 9 bases lining up with TRBD1. This CDR3 has 15 residues. Trimming at V came to 3 bases and at J to 3 bases, leaving 7 bases not matched to a gene. Germline V gene lookup returns CDR1 SGHKS and CDR2 YYEKEE (reference sequence). The CDR3 spells CASSSMGTGIYEQYF. The CDR3 DNA reads TGTGCCAGCAGCTCCATGGGGACAGGGATCTACGAGCAGTACTTC.

The CDR3 loop is CASSRPGQGYNEQYF. CDR3 bases: TGTGCCAGCAGTCGTCCGGGACAGGGTTATAACGAGCAGTACTTC. This chain uses TRBV6-6 with TRBJ2-7, with 9 bases aligning to TRBD1. The CDR3 spans 15 residues. The junction had 10 bases not matched to a gene; V was cut back by 5 bases and J by 5 bases. The germline gives CDR1 MNHNY, CDR2 SVGAGI (reference sequence).

The gene calls are TRBV30 and TRBJ2-1, with 15 nucleotides matching TRBD2. The CDR3 runs 15 residues. The germline CDR1 and CDR2 sequences are GTSNPN and SVGIG (reference sequence). V lost 8 bases to trimming and J lost 2 bases; unmatched junction nucleotides: 4. The CDR3 protein is CAGTSGGKTYNEQFF. The CDR3 region has the DNA TGTGCCGGGACTAGCGGGGGGAAGACCTACAATGAGCAGTTCTTC.

This clone was picked up a small number of times. The genes are TRBV6-1 and TRBJ1-5; D gene unclear. The V end lost 7 bases, the J end lost 0 bases, and 7 bases lay between the germline ends. Germline assignment: CDR1 MNHNS and CDR2 SASEGT. The CDR3 spans 13 residues. The CDR3 is CASTDYSNQPQHF. Written as DNA, the CDR3 is TGTGCCAGCACAGACTATAGCAATCAGCCCCAGCATTTT.

This chain connects TRBV18 to TRBJ1-1, with D unresolved. Germline lookup yields CDR1 KGHSH and CDR2 LQKENI. The CDR3 contains 12 residues. V was trimmed by 1 base and J by 7 bases, leaving 7 bases between them. As DNA, the CDR3 is TGTGCCAGCTCACCACGAACAGATGAAGCTTTCTTT. Amino acids: CASSPRTDEAFF.

This clone was found a few times. V and J are TRBV10-3 and TRBJ1-2; D not certain. Germline CDR1 reads ENHRY; CDR2 reads SYGVKD. CDR3 size: 14 residues. V was cut by 0 bases and J by 2 bases, with 7 bases left in between. The CDR3 DNA reads as TGTGCCATCAGTGAGTCTCCCCGGAACTATGGCTACACCTTC. Protein sequence: CAISESPRNYGYTF.

J is TRBJ2-1 and V is TRBV6-5, with TRBD2 matching over 10 bases. V gave up 0 bases and J gave up 9 bases; unmatched junction bases: 5. The CDR3 runs to 15 residues. Germline V gene sequence: CDR1 MNHEY, CDR2 SVGAGI. The CDR3 DNA sequence: TGTGCCAGCAGTTACTCGGTAGCGGGGGGCTTTGAGCAGTTCTTC. Its translation is CASSYSVAGGFEQFF.

The V call is TRBV13, the J call TRBJ2-2; D gene ambiguous. Looked up from germline, CDR1 is PRHDT and CDR2 is FYEKMQ (reference sequence). V dropped 5 bases and J dropped 0 bases, with 10 bases sitting between them. The CDR3 totals 15 residues. The CDR3 sequence is CASSDRVANTGELFF. DNA of the CDR3: TGTGCCAGCAGCGATAGAGTCGCGAACACCGGGGAGCTGTTTTTT.

The chain carries TRBV29-1 and TRBJ2-6; 9 bases line up with TRBD1. Germline CDR1 and CDR2: SQVTM and ANQGSEA. V lost 1 base to trimming and J lost 0 bases; unmatched junction nucleotides: 7. The CDR3 length is 18 residues. Here the CDR3 DNA reads TGCAGCGTTGAAGTCGCGACAGGGGGATTCTCTGGGGCCAACGTCCTGACTTTC. The encoded protein is CSVEVATGGFSGANVLTF.

This sequence joins TRBV18 and TRBJ2-5; D not certain. V was cut by 6 bases and J by 5 bases, with 13 bases left in between. CDR3 length: 13 residues. Looked up from germline, CDR1 is KGHSH and CDR2 is LQKENI. The CDR3 DNA sequence: TGTGCCAGCTCCGCCGGGTTCCGGGAGACCCAGTACTTC. Protein sequence: CASSAGFRETQYF.

The table lists this clone with a few counts. The genes are TRBV7-3 and TRBJ1-1; a possible D gene is TRBD1 (5 bases). Germline values: CDR1 SGHTA, CDR2 FQGTGA. Trimming removed 0 bases from V and 6 bases from J, with 14 bases in between. This CDR3 is built from 15 residues. The CDR3 here is CASSLTGTPGAEAFF. Here the CDR3 DNA reads TGTGCCAGCAGCTTAACTGGGACGCCGGGGGCTGAAGCTTTCTTT.

This chain links TRBV11-2 with TRBJ1-2; 8 bases agree with TRBD1. The CDR3 spans 16 residues. V was pared by 5 bases and J by 7 bases, with 15 bases of the junction left unmatched. The germline V gene has CDR1 SGHAT and CDR2 FQNNGV. The CDR3 loop is CASSTRTGRGLGGYTF. The CDR3 bases are TGTGCCAGCAGCACCAGGACAGGGCGAGGGTTGGGTGGCTACACCTTC.

The chain links TRBV6-6 to TRBJ1-1, with TRBD1 as a possible D gene (5 bases). Germline lookup yields CDR1 MNHNY and CDR2 SVGAGI (reference sequence). Trimming shortened V by 5 bases and J by 0 bases, and 10 bases separated the two germline ends. The CDR3 has 14 amino acids. CDR3 sequence reads: CASSQTAMNTEAFF. DNA for the CDR3: TGTGCCAGCAGTCAGACAGCTATGAACACTGAAGCTTTCTTT.

The V gene is TRBV10-2, the J gene TRBJ2-2; 7 positions agree with TRBD1. V was clipped by 6 bases and J by 1 base; unmatched bases: 8. Germline lookup yields CDR1 WSHSY and CDR2 SAAADI. The CDR3 spans 16 residues. The CDR3 DNA is TGCGCCAGCAGGGACACCGGACAGGAGAACACCGGGGAGCTGTTTTTT. Its translation: CASRDTGQENTGELFF.

The chain combines TRBV25-1 with TRBJ2-7, with a tentative D call TRBD1 (5 bases). The CDR3 is made up of 14 amino acids. The germline gives CDR1 MGHDK, CDR2 SYGVNS. The V end lost 6 bases, the J end lost 5 bases, and 17 bases lay between the germline ends. CDR3 bases: TGTGCCAGCAGCGGAACAGGTCGTTCCGACGAGCAGTACTTC. Translation gives CASSGTGRSDEQYF.

The rearrangement uses TRBV7-2 and TRBJ1-1; tentatively, D is TRBD1 (5 bases). V was trimmed by 2 bases and J by 4 bases, leaving 11 bases between them. This CDR3 has 14 amino acids. Germline V gene data show CDR1 as SGHTA and CDR2 as FQGNSA. The DNA of the CDR3 is TGTGCCAGCAGCTTACAGGGTTGGGTCACTGAAGCTTTCTTT. Translation: CASSLQGWVTEAFF.

Concerning this clone itself: Germline is not matched at one junction end, which may reflect a read error. This chain connects TRBV2 to TRBJ2-3, with 8 bases fitting TRBD2. This CDR3 has 16 amino acids. Germline V gene data show CDR1 as SNHLY and CDR2 as FYNNEI. The CDR3 DNA reads as TGTGCCAGCAGGGAAGGACTAGCCATCACCACAGATACGCAGTATTTT. Translating gives CASREGLAITTDTQYF.

The chain has TRBV5-6 and TRBJ2-1; D is perhaps TRBD1 (6 bases). Trimming removed 4 bases from V and 7 bases from J, with 12 bases in between. Germline CDR1 and CDR2: SGHDT and YYEEEE. The length of the CDR3 is 13 residues. The CDR3 nucleotides are TGTGCCAGCAGCCGCATACAGGGAAATGAGCAGTTCTTC. Its translation: CASSRIQGNEQFF.

This clone was seen a few times. The CDR3 nucleotides are TGTGCCAGCAGCTTAGGAACCCGACAGGGAACGAGTGGCTACACCTTC. Its translation: CASSLGTRQGTSGYTF. The V and J genes are TRBV7-2 and TRBJ1-2; 7 bases are a match to TRBD1. The CDR3 sequence is 16 residues long. Per the germline V gene, CDR1 is SGHTA and CDR2 is FQGNSA. J lost 7 bases, V lost 1 base, and 12 bases had no gene match.

This sequence joins TRBV13 and TRBJ1-1, with 8 bases identical to TRBD1. The germline V gene encodes CDR1 PRHDT and CDR2 FYEKMQ (reference sequence). This CDR3 region has 17 residues. The V segment lost 4 bases and the J segment 3 bases; nucleotides outside the gene matches: 13. The CDR3 DNA sequence: TGTGCCAGCAGCTACGCCTGGGACAGGCGCCTCCACACTGAAGCTTTCTTT. Translating it yields CASSYAWDRRLHTEAFF.

The chain carries TRBV29-1 and TRBJ2-7, with D tentatively TRBD2 (6 bases). V lost 6 bases and J lost 3, with 15 bases in between. The CDR3 is 13 amino acids. Germline values: CDR1 SQVTM, CDR2 ANQGSEA. This CDR3 reads CSVGLTQGYEQYF. CDR3 DNA sequence: TGCAGCGTGGGACTTACCCAAGGCTACGAGCAGTACTTC.

The genes are TRBV19 and TRBJ2-1; 9 positions match TRBD1. This CDR3 is built from 15 residues. J gave up 9 bases and V 7 bases, and 13 bases lay outside the gene matches. The germline V gene encodes CDR1 LNHDA and CDR2 SQIVND (reference sequence). This CDR3 is CASNPIGDRVSEQFF. The CDR3 DNA is TGTGCCAGTAACCCGATAGGGGACAGGGTCTCTGAGCAGTTCTTC.

The chain employs TRBV11-2 and TRBJ2-2; D is perhaps TRBD2 (6 bases). This CDR3 has 13 amino acids. CDR1 SGHAT and CDR2 FQNNGV come from the germline V gene. V was pared by 6 bases and J by 6 bases, with 11 bases between. The CDR3 DNA is TGTGCCAGCAGAACTAGCTGGCCCGGGGAGCTGTTTTTT. It is translated as CASRTSWPGELFF.